The rows below give T cell receptor beta chains drawn from one sample of a study of blood T cell repertoires in COVID-19. Clones were sequenced by immunoSEQ multiplex PCR, and TCRdb holds only the in-frame ones, with some missing. This table has about 15,000 clones, roughly nine tenths appearing once. The sample consisted of peripheral blood. These receptors originate from a woman aged 80 or over with COVID-19, enrolled during active disease. CDR3s leave out the opening cysteine and the closing phenylalanine or tryptophan. Size tells how often a clone was seen (once, few, many) or the class of an expanded clone, and some rows leave it out.

clone_size	v_call	j_call	cdr3_aa
NA	TRBV24-1	TRBJ1-2	ATSDLYGYT
NA	TRBV11-2	TRBJ1-1	ASSLGQGGNTEAF
NA	TRBV7-9	TRBJ1-4	ASSPGGDNEKLF
NA	TRBV7-7	TRBJ2-2	ASSLLAGGSGELF
NA	TRBV4-3	TRBJ2-1	ASSYGLAVYNEQF
NA	TRBV7-2	TRBJ2-3	ASSLGGSGSTDTQY
NA	TRBV9	TRBJ2-3	ASSVGLAEDTQY
NA	TRBV9	TRBJ2-3	ASSEGSTDTQY
NA	TRBV7-9	TRBJ1-1	ASSLIPGQGDTEAF
NA	TRBV18	TRBJ2-3	ASSPAGGTDTQY
NA	TRBV7-2	TRBJ2-5	ASSPRRGGEETQY
NA	TRBV6-5	TRBJ2-5	ASSYGTVKGETQY
few	TRBV21-1	TRBJ1-2	ASNPDRGHGYT
NA	TRBV4-1	TRBJ2-7	ASSQVWTGAYEQY
NA	TRBV27	TRBJ2-6	ASFKAGQGAPGANVLT
NA	TRBV19	TRBJ1-3	ASSIAGKSGNTIY
NA	TRBV6-4	TRBJ1-5	ASSPGGAGNQPQH
NA	TRBV19	TRBJ2-5	ASSMGAGGETQY
NA	TRBV18	TRBJ1-5	ASSPSGLGNQPQH
NA	TRBV5-4	TRBJ2-2	AFPLGQGATGELF
NA	TRBV6-5	TRBJ1-1	ASSYRGRNTEAF